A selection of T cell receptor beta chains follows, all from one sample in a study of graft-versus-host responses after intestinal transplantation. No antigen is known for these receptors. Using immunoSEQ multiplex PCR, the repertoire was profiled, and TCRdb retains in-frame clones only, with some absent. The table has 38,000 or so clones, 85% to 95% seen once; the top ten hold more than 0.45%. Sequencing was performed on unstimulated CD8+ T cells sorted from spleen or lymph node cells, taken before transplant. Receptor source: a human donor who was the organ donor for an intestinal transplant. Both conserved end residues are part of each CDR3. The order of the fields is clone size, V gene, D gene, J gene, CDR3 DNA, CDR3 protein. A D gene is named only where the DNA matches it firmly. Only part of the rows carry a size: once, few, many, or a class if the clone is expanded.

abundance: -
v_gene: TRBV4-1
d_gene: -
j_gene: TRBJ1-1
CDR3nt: TGCGCCAGCAGCCAAGTCTCGTGGGAGGCTGAAGCTTTCTTT
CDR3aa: CASSQVSWEAEAFF

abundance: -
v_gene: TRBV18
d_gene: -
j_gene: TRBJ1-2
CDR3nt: TGTGCCAGCTCACCCGCCCCACGCTATGGCTACACCTTC
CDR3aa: CASSPAPRYGYTF

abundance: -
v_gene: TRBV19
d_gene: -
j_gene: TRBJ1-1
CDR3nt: TGTGCCAGTAGTACCCCGCCGGGACCCATGAACACTGAAGCTTTCTTT
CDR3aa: CASSTPPGPMNTEAFF

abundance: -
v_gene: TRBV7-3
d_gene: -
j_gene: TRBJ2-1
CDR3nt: TGTGCCAGCAGCCCCCCCTCGGATGAGCAGTTCTTC
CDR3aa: CASSPPSDEQFF

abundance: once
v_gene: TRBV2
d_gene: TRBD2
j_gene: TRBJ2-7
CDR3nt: TGTGCCAGCAGTGAAACTAGCGGGGGGTGGAGCTCCTACGAGCAGTACTTC
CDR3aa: CASSETSGGWSSYEQYF

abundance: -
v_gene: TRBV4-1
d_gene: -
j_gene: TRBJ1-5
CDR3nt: TGCGCCAGCAGCCAAGGGACGGGCGCGATATTAGGCCCCCAGCATTTT
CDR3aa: CASSQGTGAILGPQHF

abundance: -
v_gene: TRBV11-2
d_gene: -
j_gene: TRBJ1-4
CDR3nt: TGTGCCAGCAGCTCCTGGGATTCAACTAATGAAAAACTGTTTTTT
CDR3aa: CASSSWDSTNEKLFF

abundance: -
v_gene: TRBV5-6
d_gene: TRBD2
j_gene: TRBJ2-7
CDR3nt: TGTGCCAGCAGCCCAACCCTAGCGGGGGAACAGTACTTC
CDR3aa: CASSPTLAGEQYF

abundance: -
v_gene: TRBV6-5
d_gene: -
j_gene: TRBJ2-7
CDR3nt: TGTGCCAGCAGTGCCAGCGGGGCGGGGGCCGAGCAGTACTTC
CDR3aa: CASSASGAGAEQYF

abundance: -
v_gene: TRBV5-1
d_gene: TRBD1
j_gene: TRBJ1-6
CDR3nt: TGCGCCAGCAGCCTTGGGACAGGGTATCTTGAGAATTCACCCCTCCACTTT
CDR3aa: CASSLGTGYLENSPLHF

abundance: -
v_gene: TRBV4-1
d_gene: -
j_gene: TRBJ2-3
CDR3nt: TGCGCCAGCAGCCAAGATAACATGAGCACAGATACGCAGTATTTT
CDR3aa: CASSQDNMSTDTQYF

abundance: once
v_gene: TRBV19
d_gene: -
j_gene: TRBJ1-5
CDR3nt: TGTGCCAGTAGTCTGGATAGCAATCAGCCCCAGCATTTT
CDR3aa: CASSLDSNQPQHF

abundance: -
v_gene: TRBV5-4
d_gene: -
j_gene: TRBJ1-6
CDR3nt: TGTGCCAGCAGCATCGACAGACTAAATTCACCCCTCCACTTT
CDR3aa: CASSIDRLNSPLHF

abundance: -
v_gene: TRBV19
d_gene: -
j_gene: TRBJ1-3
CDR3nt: TGTGCCAGTAGTACCCACAGGGAAGTCTCTGGAAACACCATATATTTT
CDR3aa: CASSTHREVSGNTIYF

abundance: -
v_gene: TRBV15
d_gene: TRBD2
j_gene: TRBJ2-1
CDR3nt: TGTGCCGCTTCAAGCGGGGAGTCCGACAATGAGCAGTTCTTC
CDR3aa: CAASSGESDNEQFF

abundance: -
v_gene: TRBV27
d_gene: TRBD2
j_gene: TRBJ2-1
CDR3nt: TGTGCCAGCAGTTGGGGGCCGGGACTAGCGGTTAATGAGCAGTTCTTC
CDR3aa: CASSWGPGLAVNEQFF

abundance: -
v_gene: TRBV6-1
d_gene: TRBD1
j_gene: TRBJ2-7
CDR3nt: TGTGCCAGCATGGGGACAGGGACCTCCTACGAGCAGTACTTC
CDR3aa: CASMGTGTSYEQYF

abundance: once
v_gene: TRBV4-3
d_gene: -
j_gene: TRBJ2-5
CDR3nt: TGCGCCAGCAGCCAGGACACAAGGGGGGAGACCCAGTACTTC
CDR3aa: CASSQDTRGETQYF

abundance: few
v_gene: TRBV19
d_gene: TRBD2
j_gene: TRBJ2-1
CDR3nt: TGTGCCAGTAGTATAGATATGCTTAAACTAGCGGGGGGCAATGAGCAGTTCTTC
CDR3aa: CASSIDMLKLAGGNEQFF